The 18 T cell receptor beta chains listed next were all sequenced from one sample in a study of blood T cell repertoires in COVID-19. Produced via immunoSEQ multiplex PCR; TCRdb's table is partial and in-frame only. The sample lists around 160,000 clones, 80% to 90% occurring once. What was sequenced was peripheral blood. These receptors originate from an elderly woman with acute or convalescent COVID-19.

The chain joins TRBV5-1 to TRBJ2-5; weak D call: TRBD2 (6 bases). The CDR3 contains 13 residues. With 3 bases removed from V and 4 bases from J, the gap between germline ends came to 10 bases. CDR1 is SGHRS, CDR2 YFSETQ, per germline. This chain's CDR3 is CASSSFSGETQYF. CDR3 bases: TGCGCCAGCAGCTCATTTAGCGGAGAGACCCAGTACTTC.

The CDR3 bases are TGTGCCAGCAGCTTAGGCCTAGGGGCCTACAATGAGCAGTTCTTC. Its protein product is CASSLGLGAYNEQFF. V and J are TRBV7-6 and TRBJ2-1; a possible D gene is TRBD1 (5 bases). V gave up 1 base and J gave up 2 bases, with 9 bases separating them. This CDR3 comprises 15 residues. Per the germline V gene, CDR1 is SGHVS and CDR2 is FNYEAQ.

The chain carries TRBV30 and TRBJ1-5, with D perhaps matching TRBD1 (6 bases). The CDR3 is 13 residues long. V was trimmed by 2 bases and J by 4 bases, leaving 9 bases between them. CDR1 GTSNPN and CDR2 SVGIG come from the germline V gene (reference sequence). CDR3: CAWSHRVNQPQHF. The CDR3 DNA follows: TGTGCCTGGAGTCACAGGGTTAATCAGCCCCAGCATTTT.

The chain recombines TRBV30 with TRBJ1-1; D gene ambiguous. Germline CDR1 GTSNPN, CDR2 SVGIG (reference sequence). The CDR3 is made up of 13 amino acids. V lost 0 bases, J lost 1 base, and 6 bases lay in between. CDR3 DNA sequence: TGTGCCTGGAGTGTACACGAGAACACTGAAGCTTTCTTT. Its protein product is CAWSVHENTEAFF.

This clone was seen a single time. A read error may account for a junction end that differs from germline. The CDR3 sequence is CASSFTPKEKLFF. CDR3 bases: TGTGCCAGCAGCTTCACCCCTAAGGAAAAACTGTTTTTT. The gene calls are TRBV7-6 and TRBJ1-4; the D is unclear. This CDR3 is 13 amino acids long. Germline V CDR1 and CDR2: SGHVS, FNYEAQ.

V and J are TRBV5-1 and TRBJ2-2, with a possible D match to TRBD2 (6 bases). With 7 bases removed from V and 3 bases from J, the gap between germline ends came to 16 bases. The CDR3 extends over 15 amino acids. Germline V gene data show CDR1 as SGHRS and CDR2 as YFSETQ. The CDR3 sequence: CASDGTGDYTGELFF. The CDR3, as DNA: TGCGCCAGCGATGGAACGGGAGATTACACCGGGGAGCTGTTTTTT.

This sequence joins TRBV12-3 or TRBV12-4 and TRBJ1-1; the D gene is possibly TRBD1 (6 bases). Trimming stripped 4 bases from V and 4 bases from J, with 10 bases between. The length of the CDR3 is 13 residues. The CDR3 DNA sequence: TGTGCCAGCAGTTACAGGGCGGGCACTGAAGCTTTCTTT. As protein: CASSYRAGTEAFF.

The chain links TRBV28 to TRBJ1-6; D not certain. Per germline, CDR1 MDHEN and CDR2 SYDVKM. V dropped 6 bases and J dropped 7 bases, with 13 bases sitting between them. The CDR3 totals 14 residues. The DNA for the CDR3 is TGTGCCAGCAGGTCGAGGGCCGGGAATTCACCCCTCCACTTT. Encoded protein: CASRSRAGNSPLHF.

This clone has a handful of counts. Written as DNA, the CDR3 is TGTGCCAGCACCGCGCCCAGGGGGCCCCAGCATTTT. This encodes CASTAPRGPQHF. V gene TRBV2 combines with J gene TRBJ1-5; D perhaps matches TRBD1 (6 bases). Germline V CDR1 and CDR2: SNHLY, FYNNEI. Trimming stripped 7 bases from V and 9 bases from J, with 13 bases between. This CDR3 spans 12 amino acids.

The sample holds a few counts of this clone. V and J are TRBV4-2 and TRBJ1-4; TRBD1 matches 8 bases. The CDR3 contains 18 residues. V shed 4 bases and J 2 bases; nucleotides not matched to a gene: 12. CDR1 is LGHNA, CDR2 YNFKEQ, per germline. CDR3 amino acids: CASSPRSRTGPTNEKLFF. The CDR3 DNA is TGTGCCAGCAGCCCCCGATCAAGGACAGGGCCCACTAATGAAAAACTGTTTTTT.

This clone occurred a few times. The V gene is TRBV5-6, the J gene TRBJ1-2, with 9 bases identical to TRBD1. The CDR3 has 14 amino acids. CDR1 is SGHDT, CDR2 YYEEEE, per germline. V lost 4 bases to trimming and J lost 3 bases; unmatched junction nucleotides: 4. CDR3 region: CASSHRQGDYGYTF. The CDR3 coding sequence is TGTGCCAGCAGCCACAGACAGGGGGACTATGGCTACACCTTC.

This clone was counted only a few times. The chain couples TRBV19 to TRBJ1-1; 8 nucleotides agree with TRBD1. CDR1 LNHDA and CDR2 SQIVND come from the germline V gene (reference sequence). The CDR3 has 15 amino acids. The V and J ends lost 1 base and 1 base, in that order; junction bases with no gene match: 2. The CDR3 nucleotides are TGTGCCAGTAGTATAGTGGGGACAGGGAACACTGAAGCTTTCTTT. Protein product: CASSIVGTGNTEAFF. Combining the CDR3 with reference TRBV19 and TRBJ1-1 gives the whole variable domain DGGITQSPKYLFRKEGQNVTLSCEQNLNHDAMYWYRQDPGQGLRLIYYSQIVNDFQKGDIAEGYSVSREKKESFPLTVTSAQKNPTAFYLCASSIVGTGNTEAFFGQGTRLTVV.

The CDR3 DNA reads as TGTGCCTGGGACAGAAATGAAAAACTGTTTTTT. The encoded protein is CAWDRNEKLFF. The V gene is TRBV30, the J gene TRBJ1-4; the D gene is possibly TRBD1 (5 bases). V lost 5 bases and J 5 bases, leaving 6 bases between the germline ends. Looked up from germline, CDR1 is GTSNPN and CDR2 is SVGIG (reference sequence). The CDR3 totals 11 residues.

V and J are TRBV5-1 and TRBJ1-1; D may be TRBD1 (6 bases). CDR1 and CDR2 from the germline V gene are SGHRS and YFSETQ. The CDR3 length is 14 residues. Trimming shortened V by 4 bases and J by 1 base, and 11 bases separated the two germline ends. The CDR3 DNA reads TGCGCCAGCAGCAGGACAGATACGAACACTGAAGCTTTCTTT. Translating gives CASSRTDTNTEAFF.

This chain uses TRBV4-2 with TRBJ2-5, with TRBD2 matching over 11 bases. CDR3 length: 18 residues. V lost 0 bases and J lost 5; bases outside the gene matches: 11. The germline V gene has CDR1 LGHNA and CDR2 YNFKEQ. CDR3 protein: CASSQDISGGASMETQYF. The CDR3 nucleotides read TGTGCCAGCAGCCAAGACATTAGCGGGGGGGCCTCAATGGAGACCCAGTACTTC.

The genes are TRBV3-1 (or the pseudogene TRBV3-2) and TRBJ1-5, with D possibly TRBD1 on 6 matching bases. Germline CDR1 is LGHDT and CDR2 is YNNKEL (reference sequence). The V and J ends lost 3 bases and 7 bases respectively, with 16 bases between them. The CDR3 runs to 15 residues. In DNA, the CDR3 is TGTGCCAGCAGCCAGTCGGGGGGCCCTAACCAGCCCCAGCATTTT. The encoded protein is CASSQSGGPNQPQHF.

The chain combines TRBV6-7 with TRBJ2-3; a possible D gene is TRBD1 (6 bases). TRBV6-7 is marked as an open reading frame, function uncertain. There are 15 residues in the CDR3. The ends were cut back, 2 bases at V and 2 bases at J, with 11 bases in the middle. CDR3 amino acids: CASSYRDTYTDTQYF. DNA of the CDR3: TGTGCCAGCAGTTACCGGGACACGTACACAGATACGCAGTATTTT.

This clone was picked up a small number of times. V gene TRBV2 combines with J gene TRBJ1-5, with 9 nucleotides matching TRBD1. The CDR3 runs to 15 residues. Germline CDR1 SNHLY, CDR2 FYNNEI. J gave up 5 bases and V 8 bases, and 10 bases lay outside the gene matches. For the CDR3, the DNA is TGTGCCAGCGCACAGGGGGCGCGAATTTATCAGCCCCAGCATTTT. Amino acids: CASAQGARIYQPQHF.